The sequence of this T cell receptor beta chain was determined in a study of neurological immune-mediated disorders. As to time point: longitudinal time-point 2. It was from 2 million PBMCs stored at -80 C that the unsorted libraries were obtained. With 10-nucleotide random UMIs, 5'RACE was used to make the cDNA. TCRdb reprocessed the 5' RACE reads via MiXCR and lists one record per CDR3 protein. The sample shows 84,000 or so distinct CDR3 sequences, roughly an eighth of them seen only once. This clonotype was recorded at least ten times. The CDR3 runs 14 residues. Unmatched junction bases numbered 7, after V lost 5 bases and J lost 5 bases.

The sample consisted of PBMCs. The source of this sequence is a female donor with HTLV-1-associated myelopathy (HAM/TSP). The V and J genes are TRBV12-3 or TRBV12-4 and TRBJ2-7; 9 nucleotides agree with TRBD1. This CDR3 is CASSPRTGVDEQYF. The CDR3 nucleotides are TGTGCCAGCAGTCCCAGGACAGGGGTAGACGAGCAGTACTTC.